This TCR beta chain was sequenced in a study of shared clonotypes between healthy human individuals. Note on this clone: What it recognizes is unknown.

When replicate PCRs were run on sorted subsets, they used 200 ng DNA, some 33,000 T cell genomes. Measured with immunoSEQ multiplex PCR; TCRdb has only the in-frame clones, and not every one. The sample lists over 2 million clones, 85% to 95% occurring once. General study findings and limits: The naive CD4 repertoires of a handful of donors were compared, and roughly 5% of clonotypes were shared. Memory subsets had estimated richness that was generally smaller than that of naive subsets.

The CDR3 covers 18 residues. Germline CDR1 reads SGHDT; CDR2 reads YYEEEE. V was pared by 0 bases and J by 7 bases, with 20 bases between. Source material: naive CD4+ T cells sorted from blood. Described subset: CD45RA+ positively selected. The clonotype was recovered from a man younger than 35 in good health. V usage is TRBV5-6 and J usage is TRBJ1-6; D ambiguous. CDR3 nucleotide sequence: TGTGCCAGCAGCTTGGCGTTTCTTGGGAGACGTCCCAATTCACCCCTCCACTTT. This sequence encodes CASSLAFLGRRPNSPLHF.